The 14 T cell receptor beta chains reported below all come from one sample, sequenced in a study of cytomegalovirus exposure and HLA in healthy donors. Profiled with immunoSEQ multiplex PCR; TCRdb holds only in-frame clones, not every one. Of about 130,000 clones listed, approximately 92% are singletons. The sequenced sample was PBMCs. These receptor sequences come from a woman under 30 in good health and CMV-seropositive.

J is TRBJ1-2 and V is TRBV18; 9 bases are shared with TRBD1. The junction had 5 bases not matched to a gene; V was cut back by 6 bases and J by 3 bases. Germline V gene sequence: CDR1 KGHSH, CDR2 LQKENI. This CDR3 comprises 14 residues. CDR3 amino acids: CASSGTGLDYGYTF. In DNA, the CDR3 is TGTGCCAGCTCGGGGACAGGGCTGGACTATGGCTACACCTTC.

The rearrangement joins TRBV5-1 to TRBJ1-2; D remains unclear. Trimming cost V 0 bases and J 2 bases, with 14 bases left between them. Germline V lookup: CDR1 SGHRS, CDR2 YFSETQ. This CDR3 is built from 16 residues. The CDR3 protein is CASSLAGGYENYGYTF. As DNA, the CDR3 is TGCGCCAGCAGCTTGGCGGGAGGGTACGAAAACTATGGCTACACCTTC.

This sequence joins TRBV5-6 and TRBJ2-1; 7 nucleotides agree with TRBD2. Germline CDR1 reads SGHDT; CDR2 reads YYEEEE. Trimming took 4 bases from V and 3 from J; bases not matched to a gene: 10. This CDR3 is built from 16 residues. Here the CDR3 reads CASSPWGGVDYNEQFF. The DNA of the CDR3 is TGTGCCAGCAGCCCGTGGGGGGGTGTTGACTACAATGAGCAGTTCTTC.

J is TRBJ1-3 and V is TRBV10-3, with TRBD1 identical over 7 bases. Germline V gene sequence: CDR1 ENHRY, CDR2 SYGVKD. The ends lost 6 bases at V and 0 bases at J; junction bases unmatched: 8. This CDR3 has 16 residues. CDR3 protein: CAISPQGTVSGNTIYF. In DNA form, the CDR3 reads TGTGCCATCAGCCCACAGGGGACGGTCTCTGGAAACACCATATATTTT.

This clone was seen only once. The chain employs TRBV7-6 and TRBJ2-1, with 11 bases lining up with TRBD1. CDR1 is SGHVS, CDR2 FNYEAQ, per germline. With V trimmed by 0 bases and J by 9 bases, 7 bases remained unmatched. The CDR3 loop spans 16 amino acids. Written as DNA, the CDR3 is TGTGCCAGCAGCTTAGCCGGACAGGGGGCGCAGGTTGAGCAGTTCTTC. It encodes CASSLAGQGAQVEQFF. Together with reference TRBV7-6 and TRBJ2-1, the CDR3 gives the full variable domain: GAGVSQSPRYKVTKRGQDVALRCDPISGHVSLYWYRQALGQGPEFLTYFNYEAQQDKSGLPNDRFSAERPEGSISTLTIQRTEQRDSAMYRCASSLAGQGAQVEQFFGPGTRLTVL.

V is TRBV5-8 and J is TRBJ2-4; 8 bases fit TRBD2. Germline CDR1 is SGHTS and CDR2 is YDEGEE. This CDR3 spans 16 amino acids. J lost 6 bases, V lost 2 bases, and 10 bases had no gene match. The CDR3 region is CASSFPPGGDGNIQYF. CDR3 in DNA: TGTGCCAGCAGCTTCCCCCCGGGGGGGGATGGAAACATTCAGTACTTC.

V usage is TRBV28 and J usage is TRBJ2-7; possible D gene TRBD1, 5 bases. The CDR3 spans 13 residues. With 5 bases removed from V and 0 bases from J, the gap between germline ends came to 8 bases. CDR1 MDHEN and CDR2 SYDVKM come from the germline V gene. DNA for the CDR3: TGTGCCAGCAGTGCAGGGCGCTCCTACGAGCAGTACTTC. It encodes CASSAGRSYEQYF.

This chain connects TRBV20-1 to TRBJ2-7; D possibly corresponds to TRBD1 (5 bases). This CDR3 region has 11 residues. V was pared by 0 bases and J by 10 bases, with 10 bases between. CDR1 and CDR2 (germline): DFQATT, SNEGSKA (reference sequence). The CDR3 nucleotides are TGCAGTGCTAGAGAGGACAAACCTCAGTACTTC. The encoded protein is CSAREDKPQYF.

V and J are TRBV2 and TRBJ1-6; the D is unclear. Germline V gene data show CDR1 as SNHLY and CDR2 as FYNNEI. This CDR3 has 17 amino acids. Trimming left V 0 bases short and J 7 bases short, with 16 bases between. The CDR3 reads CASSEAPPDFGNSPLHF. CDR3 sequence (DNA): TGTGCCAGCAGTGAAGCCCCGCCCGACTTTGGAAATTCACCCCTCCACTTT.

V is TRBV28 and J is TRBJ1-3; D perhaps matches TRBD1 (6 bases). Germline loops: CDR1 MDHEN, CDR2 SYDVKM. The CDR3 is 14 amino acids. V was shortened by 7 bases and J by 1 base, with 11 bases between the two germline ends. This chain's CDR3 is CASINQGSGNTIYF. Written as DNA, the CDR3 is TGTGCCAGCATCAATCAGGGGTCTGGAAACACCATATATTTT.

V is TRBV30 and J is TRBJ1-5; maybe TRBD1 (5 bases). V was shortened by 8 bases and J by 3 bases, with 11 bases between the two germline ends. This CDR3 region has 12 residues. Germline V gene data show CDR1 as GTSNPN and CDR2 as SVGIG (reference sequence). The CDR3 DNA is TGTGCCGGTGGGGCAGTCAATCAGCCCCAGCATTTT. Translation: CAGGAVNQPQHF.

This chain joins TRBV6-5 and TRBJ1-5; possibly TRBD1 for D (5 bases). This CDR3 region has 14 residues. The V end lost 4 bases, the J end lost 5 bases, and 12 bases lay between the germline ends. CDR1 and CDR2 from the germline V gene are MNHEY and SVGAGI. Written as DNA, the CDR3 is TGTGCCAGCAGTTCCCTGGGGGGGGATCAGCCCCAGCATTTT. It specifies CASSSLGGDQPQHF.

Here the CDR3 DNA reads TGTGCCAGCAGCTTAATAGCGGGGGTCCAAGAGACCCAGTACTTC. Amino acids: CASSLIAGVQETQYF. V gene TRBV11-2 combines with J gene TRBJ2-5; 9 bases fit TRBD2. CDR3 size: 15 residues. Germline-derived CDR1 and CDR2 are SGHAT and FQNNGV. Trimming at V came to 2 bases and at J to 1 base, leaving 2 bases not matched to a gene.

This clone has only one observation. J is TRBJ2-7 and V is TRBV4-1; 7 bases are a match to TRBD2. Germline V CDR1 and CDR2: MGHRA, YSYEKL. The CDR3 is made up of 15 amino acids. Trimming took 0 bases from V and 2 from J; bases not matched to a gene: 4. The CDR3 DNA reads TGCGCCAGCAGCCAAGAGGGCGGGACTACCTACGAGCAGTACTTC. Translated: CASSQEGGTTYEQYF.